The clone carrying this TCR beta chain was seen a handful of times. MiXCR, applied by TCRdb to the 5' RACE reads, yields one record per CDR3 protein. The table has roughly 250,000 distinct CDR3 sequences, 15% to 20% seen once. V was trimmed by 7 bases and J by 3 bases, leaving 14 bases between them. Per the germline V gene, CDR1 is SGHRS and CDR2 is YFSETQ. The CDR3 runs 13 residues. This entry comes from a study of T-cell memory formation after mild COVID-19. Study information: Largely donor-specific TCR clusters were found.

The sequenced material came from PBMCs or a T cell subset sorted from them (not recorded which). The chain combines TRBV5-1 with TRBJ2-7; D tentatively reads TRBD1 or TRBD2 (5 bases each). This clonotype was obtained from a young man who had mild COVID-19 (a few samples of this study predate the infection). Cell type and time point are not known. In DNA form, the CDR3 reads TGCGCCAGCCGCCCAGGGACCCGCTACGAGCAGTACTTC. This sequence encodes CASRPGTRYEQYF.